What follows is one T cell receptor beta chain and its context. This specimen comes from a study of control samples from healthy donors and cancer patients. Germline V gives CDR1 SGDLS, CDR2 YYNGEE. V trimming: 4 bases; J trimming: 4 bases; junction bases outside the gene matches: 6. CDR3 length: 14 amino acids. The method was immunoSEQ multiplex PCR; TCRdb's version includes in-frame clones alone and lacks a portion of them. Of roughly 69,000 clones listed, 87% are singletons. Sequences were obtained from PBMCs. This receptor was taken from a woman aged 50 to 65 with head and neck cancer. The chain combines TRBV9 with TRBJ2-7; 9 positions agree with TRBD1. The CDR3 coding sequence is TGTGCCAGCAGCTCCGGGACAGGGACTTACGAGCAGTACTTC. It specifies CASSSGTGTYEQYF.